This T cell receptor beta chain was obtained from a study of blood T cell repertoires in COVID-19. Whole-study context: Acute and convalescent COVID-19 samples came from the United States, Italy and Spain. The analysed material was cDNA or gDNA that came from T cells, B-cell-depleted T cells, or PBMCs.

Per the study methods: Cell counts per sample came from amplifying reference gene primers. Produced via immunoSEQ multiplex PCR; TCRdb's table is partial and in-frame only. The V and J calls and clone size are taken from that table; D and trimming were inferred from the DNA. The sample holds approximately 350,000 clones, 75% to 90% seen once. Trimming took 1 base from V and 3 from J, leaving 9 bases between them. The CDR3 is 14 residues long. Germline V gives CDR1 ENHRY, CDR2 SYGVKD. The receptor's source is a woman between 45 and 60 years old with COVID-19, enrolled during active disease. The specimen sequenced was peripheral blood. This chain uses TRBV10-3 with TRBJ1-2, with D perhaps matching TRBD1 (6 bases). CDR3 in amino acids: CAISEFRTDYGYTF. DNA for the CDR3: TGTGCCATCAGTGAGTTCCGGACAGACTATGGCTACACCTTC.